This T cell receptor (beta chain) is from a study of blood T cell repertoires in COVID-19 (dated by TCRdb to about 2020). For the study in its entirety: Samples from collaborators originated in the United States, Italy and Spain and spanned both the acute and convalescent phases of COVID-19. The material from the prospective study consisted of cDNA or gDNA derived from T cells, B-cell-depleted T cells, or PBMCs. A de-identified subject ID, COVID-19 status, age in years and sex were almost always included in the sample metadata. The dataset comprised deeply sampled blood TCRbeta repertoires from subjects exposed to, actively infected with, or recovered from COVID-19. The repertoires were released in a freely available public database intended as a resource for research on the immune response to SARS-CoV-2. Where available, HLA class I and class II types were taken from metadata supplied by the sample provider and were not determined by assay-based typing. Samples came from the ongoing ImmuneRACE study (first 160 participants) plus 1,254 subjects from 6 global collaborators. The investigation overall reported the following: The amount of clinical and demographic metadata varied by source and participant and was provided uncurated.

Cut back by 8 bases and 5 bases, the V and J ends lie 16 bases apart. The CDR3, cysteine through phenylalanine, is 14 amino acids long. The sequence is cut down to CDR3 DNA, 42 bases in frame from base 1. Reading the germline V gene gives CDR1 SNHLY and CDR2 FYNNEI. A single count supports this clone. The target of this receptor is not known. The sample holds no much larger clone one base away, and base qualities are not on file. TCRbeta CDR3 regions were amplified from genomic DNA using the immunoSEQ Assay, a bias-controlled multiplex PCR. The source study handled its data this way. Within the assay, amplification of reference gene primers was used to estimate how many nucleated cells each sample contained. Sequence reads were collapsed and filtered to measure the absolute abundance of every unique TCRbeta CDR3 rearrangement. Productive Simpson clonality was computed per sample as the square root of Simpson's diversity index over productive rearrangements. TCRdb obtained this table from immuneACCESS and retained in-frame rearrangements with V and J assigned. These tables miss some clones; where compared with another copy, unresolved V genes account for less than half of the shortfall, and the remainder is unexplained. The DNA was the basis for D and trimming; V, J and clone size are from that table. A total of some 91,000 clones appear in this sample, approximately 82% of them only once. The ten biggest clones cover 9.5% to 12% of the sample.

Whole blood was collected in K2EDTA tubes by collaborating institutions according to the institutions' own protocols. For TCRbeta analysis, collaborators shipped samples in one of three forms: frozen whole blood, isolated PBMCs, or DNA extracted from either of those sample types. The source material was peripheral blood. In this chain, TRBV2 is recombined with TRBJ2-1; the D gene is perhaps TRBD1, on 5 matching bases. The sequence came from a human donor in a cohort sampled during active COVID-19. The sequenced DNA: TGTGCCAGCGGTGGCCAGGGTAGGGACAATGAGCAGTTCTTC. Its coded protein is CASGGQGRDNEQFF.